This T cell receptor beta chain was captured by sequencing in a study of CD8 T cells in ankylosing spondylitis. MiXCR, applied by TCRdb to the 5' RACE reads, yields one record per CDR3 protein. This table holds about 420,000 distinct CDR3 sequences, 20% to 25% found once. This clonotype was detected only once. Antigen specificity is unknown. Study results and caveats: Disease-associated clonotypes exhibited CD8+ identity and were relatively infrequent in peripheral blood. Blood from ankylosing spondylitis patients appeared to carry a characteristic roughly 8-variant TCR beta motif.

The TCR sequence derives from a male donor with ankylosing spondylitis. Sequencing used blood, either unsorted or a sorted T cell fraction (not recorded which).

The CDR3: CSAEGQGGDEQFF. The CDR3 region has the DNA TGCAGTGCGGAGGGACAGGGGGGAGATGAGCAGTTCTTC. The rearrangement links TRBV20-1 to TRBJ2-1, with 11 bases aligning to TRBD1. The trim removed 6 bases at V and 8 bases at J, leaving 6 bases unmatched. The CDR3 is 13 amino acids. Germline V gene data show CDR1 as DFQATT and CDR2 as SNEGSKA (reference sequence).